The clone carrying this TCR beta chain was recorded at least ten times. Its antigen is unknown. There are 15 residues in the CDR3. V was trimmed by 6 bases and J by 1 base, leaving 12 bases between them. Germline-derived CDR1 and CDR2 are MNHNS and SASEGT. This sample stems from a study of CD8+CD57+ T cells in acquired aplastic anemia. Study observations and caveats: Patients and controls shared approximately 28 CD8+ CDR3 sequences.

For sequencing, patients were chosen who had shown expansion of CD8+CD57+ cells by flow cytometry. CDR3 and TCR beta VDJ profiling relied on a genomic DNA template. From the reads, TCRdb called clonotypes with MiXCR, one entry per CDR3 protein. The profile shows roughly 280,000 distinct CDR3 sequences, approximately 58% of them singletons. The gene calls are TRBV6-1 and TRBJ2-2, with D possibly TRBD1 on 6 matching bases. The specimen sequenced was sorted CD4+, CD8+, or CD8+CD57+ T cells (not recorded which) from PBMCs. The TCR sequence derives from a human donor with aplastic anemia. CDR3: CASRVGTMNTGELFF. In DNA form, the CDR3 reads TGTGCCAGCAGGGTAGGGACAATGAACACCGGGGAGCTGTTTTTT.